One sample yielded the 26 T cell receptor beta chains listed below, sequenced in a study of T cell responses to AZD1222 COVID-19 vaccine. Produced via immunoSEQ multiplex PCR; TCRdb's table is partial and in-frame only. Counted here are 70,000 to 90,000 clones, about nine tenths occurring once; the ten biggest clones make up roughly 18%. The specimen comprised peripheral blood, sampled 28 days after the second AZD1222 dose. Receptors originate from an adult who received the AZD1222 COVID-19 vaccine.

The chain employs TRBV19 and TRBJ1-2; D is ambiguous. Germline CDR1 LNHDA, CDR2 SQIVND (reference sequence). The CDR3 sequence is 14 residues long. The germline V and J ends were trimmed by 9 bases and 2 bases, with 16 bases remaining between them. Written as DNA, the CDR3 is TGTGCCAGCGAGCCCGGACGGATCAACTATGGCTACACCTTC. Encoded protein: CASEPGRINYGYTF.

The CDR3 here is CASSYAGQSEAFF. CDR3 nucleotide sequence: TGCGCCAGCAGCTACGCGGGGCAGAGTGAAGCTTTCTTT. J is TRBJ1-1 and V is TRBV5-1; tentatively, D is TRBD1 (5 bases). CDR1 is SGHRS, CDR2 YFSETQ, per germline. The CDR3 covers 13 residues. Trimming stripped 3 bases from V and 7 bases from J, with 13 bases between. The full variable domain, with the rest looked up from reference TRBV5-1 and TRBJ1-1, is KAGVTQTPRYLIKTRGQQVTLSCSPISGHRSVSWYQQTPGQGLQFLFEYFSETQRNKGNFPGRFSGRQFSNSRSEMNVSTLELGDSALYLCASSYAGQSEAFFGQGTRLTVV.

The CDR3 here is CASSLTGNTEAFF. The DNA for the CDR3 is TGTGCCAGCAGCTTGACGGGGAACACTGAAGCTTTCTTT. V is TRBV5-8 and J is TRBJ1-1; D not certain. There are 13 residues in the CDR3. Per the germline V gene, CDR1 is SGHTS and CDR2 is YDEGEE. The V end was cut by 1 base, the J end by 1 base, with 5 bases between.

A single count supports this clone. The chain has TRBV7-8 and TRBJ2-7; D is unresolved. V was pared by 5 bases and J by 3 bases, with 8 bases between. Germline lookup yields CDR1 SGHVS and CDR2 FQNEAQ. The CDR3 extends over 12 amino acids. The CDR3: CASSLNRYEQYF. The CDR3 bases are TGTGCCAGCAGCCTCAACCGCTACGAGCAGTACTTC.

V is TRBV18 and J is TRBJ1-4; D is unresolved. The ends were cut back, 8 bases at V and 8 bases at J, with 15 bases in the middle. CDR1 is KGHSH and CDR2 is LQKENI in the germline V gene. The CDR3 is made up of 13 amino acids. The CDR3 nucleotides read TGTGCCAGCACTCATGGGGAAAGAGAAAAACTGTTTTTT. Translation gives CASTHGEREKLFF.

The rearrangement links TRBV21-1 to TRBJ2-7; TRBD2 is the table's D call, not checked against the DNA. TRBV21-1 is labeled a pseudogene. The CDR3 consists of 16 residues. DNA for the CDR3: TGTGCCAGCAGCAAGATCGGAAGCGGGGGCCCCTACGAGCAGTACTTC. Amino acids: CASSKIGSGGPYEQYF.

The chain has TRBV5-1 and TRBJ1-2; possible D gene TRBD1, 5 bases. Germline loops: CDR1 SGHRS, CDR2 YFSETQ. This CDR3 comprises 12 residues. The V gene lost 0 bases and the J gene lost 9 bases, with 9 bases spanning the gap. CDR3 nucleotides: TGCGCCAGCAGCTTGGTGGAGGGACGCTACACCTTC. Protein: CASSLVEGRYTF.

The J gene is TRBJ1-6, the V gene TRBV2, with a weak D call TRBD1 (6 bases). The CDR3 is 14 amino acids. Germline CDR1 SNHLY, CDR2 FYNNEI. The V and J ends lost 5 bases and 6 bases respectively, with 11 bases between them. The CDR3 DNA is TGTGCCAGCAGTTTACAGGGAACTAATTCACCCCTCCACTTT. Amino acid sequence: CASSLQGTNSPLHF.

This clone has just one count. The rearrangement links TRBV21-1 to TRBJ2-2; TRBD1, as called in the table, went unchecked against the DNA. TRBV21-1 counts as a pseudogene. The CDR3 spans 16 residues. This chain's CDR3 is CASSAHRGQNTGELFF. DNA for the CDR3: TGTGCCAGCAGCGCCCACCGGGGACAGAACACCGGGGAGCTGTTTTTT.

The chain links TRBV9 to TRBJ1-1; 8 nucleotides align to TRBD1. The germline gives CDR1 SGDLS, CDR2 YYNGEE. CDR3 length equals 15 residues. J lost 6 bases, V lost 4 bases, and 11 bases had no gene match. The CDR3 DNA follows: TGTGCCAGCAGCCCCCGTCTGACAGGGGTCCCTGAAGCTTTCTTT. Translation gives CASSPRLTGVPEAFF.

This clone was recorded once. V usage is TRBV6-5 and J usage is TRBJ1-4; a weak D match, TRBD1 (6 bases). Germline loops: CDR1 MNHEY, CDR2 SVGAGI. The V end lost 6 bases, the J end lost 2 bases, and 10 bases lay between the germline ends. The CDR3 runs to 14 residues. The CDR3 DNA reads as TGTGCCAGCAGAAACAGGGCTACTAATGAAAAACTGTTTTTT. It specifies CASRNRATNEKLFF.

The chain uses TRBV2 and TRBJ2-1; 9 nucleotides align to TRBD1. This CDR3 has 15 amino acids. Trimming at V came to 11 bases and at J to 7 bases, leaving 15 bases not matched to a gene. The V gene's germline CDR1 is SNHLY and CDR2 FYNNEI. The CDR3 loop reads CAGRVRDRDVNEQFF. The CDR3, as DNA: TGTGCCGGGAGAGTACGGGACAGGGACGTGAATGAGCAGTTCTTC.

The V and J genes are TRBV4-3 and TRBJ1-1; the match to TRBD1 covers 9 bases. The CDR3 covers 14 residues. Germline CDR1 and CDR2: LGHNA and YSLEER. With 4 bases clipped from V and 2 bases from J, the junction kept 2 bases outside the gene matches. The CDR3 DNA follows: TGCGCCAGCAGCCTGGGACAGGGCAACACTGAAGCTTTCTTT. It specifies CASSLGQGNTEAFF.

A note on this clone: This CDR3 is also generated by other DNA sequences in the sample. The V gene is TRBV28, the J gene TRBJ1-5; D call uncertain. The ends were cut back, 5 bases at V and 0 bases at J, with 8 bases in the middle. The CDR3 runs to 14 residues. Germline V gene data show CDR1 as MDHEN and CDR2 as SYDVKM. This chain's CDR3 is CASSGIGSNQPQHF. The DNA for the CDR3 is TGTGCCAGCAGTGGAATTGGTAGCAATCAGCCCCAGCATTTT.

The chain joins TRBV6-1 to TRBJ1-2; D is undetermined. Trimming left V 2 bases short and J 4 bases short, with 2 bases between. This CDR3 region has 11 residues. CDR1 and CDR2 from the germline V gene are MNHNS and SASEGT. In nucleotides, the CDR3 is TGTGCCAGCAGTGAAACCTATGGCTACACCTTC. Translated: CASSETYGYTF.

This clone was seen only a few times. This rearrangement joins TRBV30 to TRBJ1-2; D gene unclear. The CDR3 has 12 amino acids. Germline CDR1 reads GTSNPN; CDR2 reads SVGIG (reference sequence). Trimming took off 0 bases at V and 4 bases at J, with 6 bases between the two ends. The CDR3 protein is CAWSVGRYGYTF. As DNA, the CDR3 is TGTGCCTGGAGTGTAGGTCGCTATGGCTACACCTTC. Using reference TRBV30 and TRBJ1-2 for the parts outside the CDR3, the full variable domain is SQTIHQWPATLVQPVGSPLSLECTVEGTSNPNLYWYRQAAGRGLQLLFYSVGIGQISSEVPQNLSASRPQDRQFILSSKKLLLSDSGFYLCAWSVGRYGYTFGSGTRLTVV.

The chain links TRBV28 to TRBJ1-2, with D perhaps matching TRBD1 (5 bases). Deletions cut 7 bases from V and 8 bases from J, with 20 bases between. Per the germline V gene, CDR1 is MDHEN and CDR2 is SYDVKM. This CDR3 region has 14 residues. CDR3 nucleotide sequence: TGTGCCAGCACCGATCCCGGGACGGGAGAAGGCTACACCTTC. Translation: CASTDPGTGEGYTF.

This clone was seen only a few times. J is TRBJ2-4 and V is TRBV2; possible D gene TRBD1, 5 bases. The germline gives CDR1 SNHLY, CDR2 FYNNEI. The CDR3 sequence is 17 residues long. The germline V and J ends were trimmed by 6 bases and 3 bases, with 21 bases remaining between them. The CDR3, as DNA: TGTGCCAGCAGGGACGACAGTTTAGGGCTGGGCAAAAACATTCAGTACTTC. This encodes CASRDDSLGLGKNIQYF.

This clone appeared a few times. The rearrangement links TRBV5-6 to TRBJ1-1; D may be TRBD1 (6 bases). Between the trimmed V and J ends, which lost 0 bases and 1 base, there was a span of 10 bases. The CDR3 runs to 15 residues. Germline V CDR1 and CDR2: SGHDT, YYEEEE. The CDR3 region is CASSLGPGANTEAFF. CDR3 nucleotide sequence: TGTGCCAGCAGCTTGGGTCCAGGGGCGAACACTGAAGCTTTCTTT.

The rearrangement joins TRBV7-9 to TRBJ1-2; D is perhaps TRBD1 (6 bases). With 2 bases removed from V and 3 bases from J, the gap between germline ends came to 16 bases. The CDR3 runs to 16 residues. Germline CDR1 SEHNR, CDR2 FQNEAQ (reference sequence). The chain's CDR3 is CASSLPPGARDYGYTF. CDR3 nucleotide sequence: TGTGCCAGCAGCTTACCCCCGGGGGCCAGGGACTATGGCTACACCTTC.

The gene calls are TRBV5-1 and TRBJ2-3; 7 nucleotides align to TRBD2. Trimming at V came to 2 bases and at J to 6 bases, leaving 6 bases not matched to a gene. This CDR3 has 14 amino acids. Germline V gene lookup returns CDR1 SGHRS and CDR2 YFSETQ. The CDR3 reads CASSFAGVLDTQYF. CDR3 sequence (DNA): TGCGCCAGCAGCTTCGCGGGGGTATTGGATACGCAGTATTTT.

This clone was counted once. This chain uses TRBV20-1 with TRBJ1-5; D is perhaps TRBD1 (6 bases). Trimming shortened V by 3 bases and J by 4 bases, and 16 bases separated the two germline ends. The CDR3 sequence is 15 residues long. In germline, CDR1 is DFQATT, CDR2 SNEGSKA (reference sequence). The DNA of the CDR3 is TGCAGTGCTAGTGTCGAGCAGGGGAGGAATCAGCCCCAGCATTTT. Translating it yields CSASVEQGRNQPQHF.

This clone was counted a single time. This chain uses TRBV19 with TRBJ2-7, with 8 bases lining up with TRBD2. J was trimmed by 3 bases and V by 5 bases; bases with no gene match: 12. CDR1 and CDR2 from the germline V gene are LNHDA and SQIVND (reference sequence). CDR3 length equals 16 residues. CDR3 coding DNA: TGTGCCAGTAGTCCGCTAAGGAGCGGGGGTTTCTACGAGCAGTACTTC. Translation: CASSPLRSGGFYEQYF.

V usage is TRBV7-6 and J usage is TRBJ2-2; 7 bases agree with TRBD2. Germline V lookup: CDR1 SGHVS, CDR2 FNYEAQ. The CDR3 runs to 15 residues. The trim removed 6 bases at V and 2 bases at J, leaving 6 bases unmatched. The DNA of the CDR3 is TGTGCCAGCAGGGGACTATCACGTAACACCGGGGAGCTGTTTTTT. The encoded protein is CASRGLSRNTGELFF.

This clone has more than one count but fewer than ten. The chain joins TRBV6-5 to TRBJ1-4; 7 bases fit TRBD1. V lost 8 bases to trimming and J lost 5 bases; unmatched junction nucleotides: 5. The CDR3 totals 13 residues. Germline CDR1 and CDR2: MNHEY and SVGAGI. CDR3 residues: CASQGDGNEKLFF. CDR3 nucleotides: TGTGCCAGCCAGGGGGACGGAAATGAAAAACTGTTTTTT.

The chain combines TRBV18 with TRBJ1-4, with unresolved D. Germline V lookup: CDR1 KGHSH, CDR2 LQKENI. The CDR3 runs 13 residues. Deletions cut 3 bases from V and 5 bases from J, with 7 bases between. CDR3 DNA sequence: TGTGCCAGCTCACCCGCGGCAAATGAAAAACTGTTTTTT. Its translation: CASSPAANEKLFF.